This T cell receptor beta chain was documented in a study of blood T cell repertoires in COVID-19. Here immunoSEQ multiplex PCR was the method, and the copy in TCRdb shows in-frame clones only, minus some. In the table there are about 73,000 clones, 80% to 90% of which are singletons. The V segment lost 1 base and the J segment 3 bases; nucleotides outside the gene matches: 2. The CDR3 is 16 amino acids. Germline CDR1 is MGHRA and CDR2 is YSYEKL. This sequence joins TRBV4-1 and TRBJ2-2; 10 bases map to TRBD1. Sequencing input: peripheral blood. The sequence came from a man aged 45-65 years with active COVID-19. The CDR3 sequence: CASSQGTGGDTGELFF. As DNA, the CDR3 is TGCGCCAGCAGCCAAGGGACAGGGGGAGACACCGGGGAGCTGTTTTTT.